This TCR beta chain is drawn from a study of T cell repertoires in cytomegalovirus infection. This clonotype was counted at least ten times. Antigen: not known. The study's findings and limits: Individuals carrying CMV plus the relevant HLA were identified by cumulative frequency of public TCR beta families. The study found HLA-C-restricted CMV-specific TCR beta clonotypes dominating the ex vivo response.

MiXCR was run by TCRdb on the reads, yielding one entry per CDR3 protein. The sample shows about 80,000 distinct CDR3 sequences, roughly 3.5% of them seen only once. This receptor was obtained from a human donor in good health (CMV status not recorded). Some clones in this sample may be carry-over from other donors' samples. Sequencing was carried out using PBMCs.

The CDR3, as DNA: TGTGCCAGTAGTATTGAGGGGGCATCATACAATGAGCAGTTCTTC. Its translation is CASSIEGASYNEQFF. V gene TRBV19 combines with J gene TRBJ2-1; 7 nucleotides agree with TRBD1. Trimming took 3 bases from V and 4 from J; bases not matched to a gene: 6. Germline V gene lookup returns CDR1 LNHDA and CDR2 SQIVND (reference sequence). CDR3 size: 15 residues.